The entry that follows covers one TCR beta chain sequence. Antigen specificity is unknown. Primers: 60 Vbeta forward and 13 Jbeta reverse. TCRdb's table, derived via immunoSEQ multiplex PCR, lists solely in-frame clones and lacks some. The table shows approximately 92,000 clones, with roughly 80% occurring only once. The entry originates in a study of cytomegalovirus exposure and HLA in healthy donors. Overall study: Early released data comprised around 80 million unique TCRs from HLA-typed donors.

Study-level findings and limits: Most TCR beta V segments were productive about 90% or about 30% of the time in an earlier analysis. There were over 150 TCR beta chains listed as cytomegalovirus-associated.

Sequencing used PBMCs. The sequence was obtained from a girl aged 2-10 years in good health and CMV-seropositive.

The CDR3 DNA reads TGTGCCAGCAGCTTCCGGGACAGGGGATTCTATGGCTACACCTTC. Translation: CASSFRDRGFYGYTF. The genes are TRBV13 and TRBJ1-2, with 10 nucleotides matching TRBD1. The V segment lost 3 bases and the J segment 4 bases; nucleotides outside the gene matches: 5. The CDR3 runs 15 residues. Germline V gene lookup returns CDR1 PRHDT and CDR2 FYEKMQ (reference sequence). Drawing the rest from reference TRBV13 and TRBJ1-2, the complete variable domain is AAGVIQSPRHLIKEKRETATLKCYPIPRHDTVYWYQQGPGQDPQFLISFYEKMQSDKGSIPDRFSAQQFSDYHSELNMSSLELGDSALYFCASSFRDRGFYGYTFGSGTRLTVV.